This TCR beta chain is from a study of blood T cells in healthy people across ages. Study-wide results and limits: Both naive CD4+ cell counts and diversity were greater in long-lived donors than in aged donors. Naive T cell percentage strongly correlated with TCR beta diversity.

The CDR3 runs to 15 residues. V lost 1 base, J lost 4 bases, and 15 bases lay in between. Germline V gene data show CDR1 as DFQATT and CDR2 as SNEGSKA (reference sequence). PBMCs, at least 6.5 million per sample, were isolated. A few counts support this clonotype. Its antigen remains unidentified. The use of a sample-barcoded 5' primer and a J-beta primer mix characterized a second PCR of about 6 to 11 cycles. From the 5' RACE reads, TCRdb called clonotypes with MiXCR, one entry per CDR3 protein. The sample includes hundreds of thousands of distinct CDR3 sequences, 40% to 45% seen only once; the top ten take roughly 30%.

The chain employs TRBV20-1 and TRBJ2-3; D is possibly TRBD2 (5 bases). The TCR was taken from an elderly man in good health. Sequencing was carried out using blood. The CDR3 is CSARGLAGAPDTQYF. CDR3 DNA: TGCAGTGCTAGAGGACTCGCGGGTGCTCCAGATACGCAGTATTTT.